This TCR beta chain was retrieved from a study of T cells in Graves' hyperthyroidism and ophthalmopathy. RNA transcripts provided the source from which TCR beta CDR3 regions were amplified. HTBI primers were used for first-round RT-PCR of the TCR CDR3. TCRdb passed the multiplex PCR reads through MiXCR, listing each CDR3 protein once. Altogether approximately 690,000 distinct CDR3 sequences are present, under 25% being singletons, with the ten largest covering under 35%. CDR1 and CDR2 (germline): MGHRA, YSYEKL. This CDR3 region has 15 residues. The cohort's ophthalmopathy patients, a group with duration under 3 months, had a Clinical Activity Score of at least 3 and a NOSPECS grade of at least 4. This clonotype was detected once. An end of the junction does not agree with germline; a read error may underlie this.

Sequenced input: blood. This chain connects TRBV4-1 to TRBJ2-3; weak D call: TRBD1 (6 bases). The sequence derives from a man younger than 40 with Graves' ophthalmopathy. The DNA of the CDR3 is TGCGCCAGCGGCCAAGATTATCCAGGGGTGGATACGCAGTATTTT. Its translation is CASGQDYPGVDTQYF.